The clone carrying this TCR beta chain was seen only once. Its antigen is unknown. PCR employed 60 Vbeta and 13 Jbeta primers. Here immunoSEQ multiplex PCR was the method, and the copy in TCRdb shows in-frame clones only, minus some. The repertoire holds about 97,000 clones, around 82% seen once, with about 4.8% in the top ten. These data come from a study of cytomegalovirus exposure and HLA in healthy donors. Study conclusions and caveats: A later analysis linked a missense variant in DCLRE1C to the trimming of TCR beta V and J genes. A classifier reportedly called cytomegalovirus status with high sensitivity and specificity. The authors considered a cluster of highly shared sequence variants likely to be a sequencing artifact.

CDR1 is LNHDA, CDR2 SQIVND, per germline (reference sequence). V lost 5 bases, J lost 2 bases, and 6 bases stayed unmatched. The CDR3 contains 15 residues. The V call is TRBV19, the J call TRBJ1-3; 7 nucleotides line up with TRBD1. The receptor was isolated from a man in his forties in good health and CMV-seropositive. The sequenced sample consisted of PBMCs. The CDR3 DNA reads as TGTGCCAGTAGTCCCCGACAGGGTCCTGGAAACACCATATATTTT. Its translation: CASSPRQGPGNTIYF.